This entry describes one T cell receptor (beta chain). The data belong to a study of blood T cell repertoires in COVID-19. Study background: Acute and convalescent COVID-19 specimens originated in the United States, Italy and Spain. Sources were T cells, B-cell-depleted T cells, or PBMCs; the material itself was cDNA or gDNA.

The V gene end was trimmed by 2 bases and the J gene end by 6 bases; junction bases not matched to a gene: 3. The germline gives CDR1 ENHRY, CDR2 SYGVKD. CDR3 length: 15 amino acids. Authors' data handling: How many nucleated cells were present was estimated from reference gene primer amplification. TCRdb's table, derived via immunoSEQ multiplex PCR, lists solely in-frame clones and lacks some. The DNA gave D and trimming, while V, J and clone size come from that table. Altogether 390,000 or so clones are present, around 87% being singletons, with the ten largest covering about 9.4%. Patients from Seattle were sampled longitudinally, starting during active infection.

Sequencing was performed on peripheral blood. This chain links TRBV10-3 with TRBJ2-2; 10 bases map to TRBD2. This sequence was found in a woman aged 25 to 45 with COVID-19, enrolled during active disease. CDR3 DNA: TGTGCCATCAGTGAGACTAGCGGGGATGCCGGGGAGCTGTTTTTT. Protein product: CAISETSGDAGELFF.